Listed here are 20 T cell receptor beta chains from one sample, sequenced in a study of blood T cell repertoires in COVID-19. This table comes from immunoSEQ multiplex PCR, and its TCRdb copy is limited to in-frame clones, with some not included. The table records roughly 170,000 clones, roughly 90% of them present only once. Material: peripheral blood. The receptors shown here come from a man in his 60s with acute or convalescent COVID-19.

The chain couples TRBV7-9 to TRBJ1-2; D remains unclear. Looked up from germline, CDR1 is SEHNR and CDR2 is FQNEAQ (reference sequence). With 6 bases removed from V and 4 bases from J, the gap between germline ends came to 12 bases. The CDR3 runs to 13 residues. The CDR3 reads CASSRLRIYGYTF. CDR3 DNA sequence: TGTGCCAGCAGTCGACTCCGGATCTATGGCTACACCTTC.

The J gene is TRBJ1-3, the V gene TRBV5-1; TRBD1 matches 10 bases. CDR3 size: 16 residues. With 4 bases clipped from V and 4 bases from J, the junction kept 8 bases outside the gene matches. Germline V gene sequence: CDR1 SGHRS, CDR2 YFSETQ. Here the CDR3 reads CASSKDRGVLGNTIYF. The CDR3 DNA follows: TGCGCCAGCAGCAAGGACAGGGGGGTTCTAGGAAACACCATATATTTT.

V usage is TRBV28 and J usage is TRBJ1-2; 7 bases agree with TRBD1. Germline lookup yields CDR1 MDHEN and CDR2 SYDVKM. The CDR3 extends over 12 amino acids. V lost 4 bases, J lost 7 bases, and 3 bases stayed unmatched. The CDR3 here is CASSSGGGGYTF. The CDR3 DNA sequence: TGTGCCAGCAGTTCAGGGGGTGGTGGCTACACCTTC.

The chain links TRBV25-1 to TRBJ1-5; 10 bases are a match to TRBD1. The CDR3 spans 14 residues. V was clipped by 7 bases and J by 5 bases; unmatched bases: 5. Germline V gene lookup returns CDR1 MGHDK and CDR2 SYGVNS. The CDR3, as DNA: TGTGCCAGCAAAGACAGGGGGCTCGATCAGCCCCAGCATTTT. Translated: CASKDRGLDQPQHF. The full variable domain, in which reference TRBV25-1 and TRBJ1-5 provide the parts outside the CDR3, is EADIYQTPRYLVIGTGKKITLECSQTMGHDKMYWYQQDPGMELHLIHYSYGVNSTEKGDLSSESTVSRIRTEHFPLTLESARPSHTSQYLCASKDRGLDQPQHFGDGTRLSIL.

This chain links TRBV10-3 with TRBJ2-1; 9 bases line up with TRBD2. V shed 2 bases, J shed 7 bases, and the junction held 6 bases outside the gene matches. The germline gives CDR1 ENHRY, CDR2 SYGVKD. This CDR3 has 15 residues. CDR3 DNA: TGTGCCATCAGTGAGCAGGCGGGAGGGGAGAATGAGCAGTTCTTC. This gives the protein CAISEQAGGENEQFF.

The V gene is TRBV7-9, the J gene TRBJ2-1; D remains ambiguous. In germline, CDR1 is SEHNR, CDR2 FQNEAQ (reference sequence). The CDR3 runs to 17 residues. V shed 5 bases and J shed 9 bases, with 26 bases lying between them. CDR3 sequence: CASSASLTVGWAGEQFF. In DNA form, the CDR3 reads TGTGCCAGCAGCGCGAGTCTTACAGTCGGATGGGCTGGTGAGCAGTTCTTC.

This sequence joins TRBV19 and TRBJ1-1, with D possibly being TRBD1 (6 bases). The CDR3 totals 14 residues. Trimming shortened V by 3 bases and J by 1 base, and 9 bases separated the two germline ends. Looked up from germline, CDR1 is LNHDA and CDR2 is SQIVND (reference sequence). The CDR3 spells CASSIWGPNTEAFF. For the CDR3, the DNA is TGTGCCAGTAGTATTTGGGGGCCGAACACTGAAGCTTTCTTT.

The genes are TRBV4-1 and TRBJ2-7; the match to TRBD1 covers 10 bases. V lost 3 bases and J lost 6; bases outside the gene matches: 14. In germline, CDR1 is MGHRA, CDR2 YSYEKL. CDR3 length: 17 amino acids. CDR3 sequence reads: CASSHQPPGQGLSEQYF. The CDR3 DNA reads as TGCGCCAGCAGCCATCAACCCCCGGGACAGGGGTTGAGCGAGCAGTACTTC.

This chain joins TRBV11-2 and TRBJ2-7; 9 bases line up with TRBD1. Looked up from germline, CDR1 is SGHAT and CDR2 is FQNNGV. The CDR3 has 14 residues. V gave up 3 bases and J gave up 3 bases; unmatched junction bases: 3. The CDR3 sequence: CASSFGTGSYEQYV. The CDR3 DNA is TGTGCCAGCAGCTTCGGGACAGGGAGCTACGAGCAGTACGTC.

The J gene is TRBJ2-1, the V gene TRBV3-1 (or the pseudogene TRBV3-2); D is possibly TRBD2 (6 bases). Trimming cost V 4 bases and J 0 bases, with 7 bases left between them. This CDR3 has 14 residues. Germline V gives CDR1 LGHDT, CDR2 YNNKEL (reference sequence). CDR3 nucleotide sequence: TGTGCCAGCAGCCGGGACTTCTCCTACAATGAGCAGTTCTTC. It yields the protein CASSRDFSYNEQFF.

The chain uses TRBV5-1 and TRBJ2-2; no clear D gene. The CDR3 spans 17 residues. CDR1 is SGHRS and CDR2 is YFSETQ in the germline V gene. Trimming stripped 0 bases from V and 0 bases from J, with 12 bases between. The CDR3 coding sequence is TGCGCCAGCAGCTTGGCCGGTAGAGCGCCGAACACCGGGGAGCTGTTTTTT. Its translation is CASSLAGRAPNTGELFF.

The chain links TRBV14 to TRBJ1-1; a weak D match, TRBD1 (6 bases). Per the germline V gene, CDR1 is SGHDN and CDR2 is FVKESK. This CDR3 comprises 16 residues. V lost 1 base and J 6 bases, leaving 18 bases between the germline ends. The CDR3 nucleotides read TGTGCCAGCAGCCAAGCCCCTCCGGGACATCGCCCTGAAGCTTTCTTT. Translated, it gives CASSQAPPGHRPEAFF.

The chain carries TRBV30 and TRBJ1-2, with no clear D. Germline CDR1 and CDR2: GTSNPN and SVGIG (reference sequence). V was trimmed by 3 bases and J by 0 bases, leaving 5 bases between them. The CDR3 totals 12 residues. The CDR3 sequence: CAWSHTNYGYTF. Here the CDR3 DNA reads TGTGCCTGGAGCCACACTAACTATGGCTACACCTTC.

This chain links TRBV19 with TRBJ1-3, with D possibly matching TRBD1 (5 bases). The CDR3 loop spans 15 amino acids. Trimming cost V 6 bases and J 1 base, with 13 bases left between them. CDR1 and CDR2 (germline): LNHDA, SQIVND (reference sequence). The CDR3 here is CASRRPGLSGNTIYF. The CDR3 nucleotides are TGTGCCAGTAGGAGGCCGGGACTTTCTGGAAACACCATATATTTT.

The rearrangement uses TRBV4-1 and TRBJ1-4; unclear D gene. The CDR3 totals 14 residues. V lost 1 base to trimming and J lost 7 bases, with 10 bases between them. Germline CDR1 is MGHRA and CDR2 is YSYEKL. CDR3 in DNA: TGCGCCAGCAGCCAAGCCTCTCGGTCTGAAAAACTGTTTTTT. It is translated as CASSQASRSEKLFF.

The V and J genes are TRBV24-1 and TRBJ2-3, with 11 bases matching TRBD2. The CDR3 is made up of 18 amino acids. Germline V gives CDR1 KGHDR, CDR2 SFDVKD. The V gene end was trimmed by 4 bases and the J gene end by 6 bases; junction bases not matched to a gene: 14. CDR3: CATSDPGTSGSFQDTQYF. CDR3 DNA: TGTGCCACCAGTGACCCCGGGACTAGCGGCTCCTTCCAGGATACGCAGTATTTT.

The V gene is TRBV5-1, the J gene TRBJ1-5, with 8 bases aligning to TRBD1. Germline V gene sequence: CDR1 SGHRS, CDR2 YFSETQ. Trimming cost V 4 bases and J 3 bases; bases outside gene matches: 6. There are 15 residues in the CDR3. CDR3 region: CASSQSGGNNQPQHF. CDR3 DNA sequence: TGCGCCAGCAGCCAGTCAGGGGGCAACAATCAGCCCCAGCATTTT.

The CDR3 loop reads CSVAGQGYGYTF. For the CDR3, the DNA is TGCAGCGTTGCGGGACAGGGATATGGCTACACCTTC. The rearrangement uses TRBV29-1 and TRBJ1-2, with 9 nucleotides matching TRBD1. There are 12 residues in the CDR3. Germline values: CDR1 SQVTM, CDR2 ANQGSEA. The V and J ends lost 4 bases and 5 bases, in that order; junction bases with no gene match: 2.

V and J are TRBV6-2 or TRBV6-3 and TRBJ1-2, with D unclear. The CDR3 has 13 amino acids. V lost 0 bases and J 5 bases, leaving 7 bases between the germline ends. Germline CDR1 is MNHEY and CDR2 is SVGEGT. The CDR3 is CASSYSEDYGYTF. DNA of the CDR3: TGTGCCAGCAGTTACTCCGAGGATTATGGCTACACCTTC.

This rearrangement joins TRBV6-1 to TRBJ2-7; TRBD2 agrees at 8 bases. Germline lookup yields CDR1 MNHNS and CDR2 SASEGT. The V segment lost 1 base and the J segment 4 bases; nucleotides outside the gene matches: 9. This CDR3 contains 16 residues. The CDR3 DNA is TGTGCCAGCAGTGAAGTGGGTAGCGGGAAGCCATACGAGCAGTACTTC. This encodes CASSEVGSGKPYEQYF.